Ten or more counts support the clone carrying this TCR beta chain. Its cognate antigen is unknown. Those patients with uncontrolled infection, other autoimmune disease, pregnancy or lactation were excluded. Diagnostic assessment was based on clinical symptoms, serum thyroxine and TRAb, thyroid ultrasound and orbital computed tomography. Deletions cut 0 bases from V and 9 bases from J, with 12 bases between. CDR1 is DFQATT and CDR2 is SNEGSKA in the germline V gene (reference sequence). This CDR3 comprises 13 residues. The data were taken from a study of T cells in Graves' hyperthyroidism and ophthalmopathy. Researchers amplified the TCR beta CDR3 regions from RNA transcripts. The TCR CDR3 was amplified in a first-round RT-PCR using the HTBI primer set. TCRdb passed the multiplex PCR reads through MiXCR, listing each CDR3 protein once. The table shows hundreds of thousands of distinct CDR3 sequences, with about 15% occurring only once.

The study, taken as a whole, reports: Most clonotypes expanded in thyroid above 0.001 were likewise present in blood.

The chain employs TRBV20-1 and TRBJ2-1; D uncertain. Sequencing used blood. This TCR was sampled from a man aged 18 to 30 with Graves' ophthalmopathy. The CDR3 is CSARDRGLGEQFF. The DNA for the CDR3 is TGCAGTGCTAGAGATAGAGGCTTGGGTGAGCAGTTCTTC.